This TCR beta chain was retrieved from a study of beta chain features in type 1 diabetes. The CDR3 has 14 residues. Trimming took 4 bases from V and 5 from J, leaving 12 bases between them. Germline loops: CDR1 LGHNA, CDR2 YNFKEQ. Study conclusions and caveats: Healthy donors had naive, central memory and Treg TCRB repertoires that appeared less similar than those seen among patients. Possible PCR preference for shorter templates applied equally to patients and controls.

The isolated RNA, all of it, was reverse transcribed, so expressed TCRB transcripts were what got sequenced. Assay: immunoSEQ multiplex PCR; the TCRdb copy retains only in-frame clones and omits some. The sample has approximately 150,000 clones, about 9.8% seen once. This clone was seen a handful of times. Its antigen is undetermined. Sequencing was performed on central memory CD4+ T cells from blood. The TCR comes from a woman aged 18 to 35 in good health. The chain employs TRBV4-2 and TRBJ2-1, with D possibly TRBD1 on 5 matching bases. The CDR3 sequence is CASSRGAANNEQFF. The DNA of the CDR3 is TGTGCCAGCAGCCGTGGGGCAGCAAACAATGAGCAGTTCTTC.